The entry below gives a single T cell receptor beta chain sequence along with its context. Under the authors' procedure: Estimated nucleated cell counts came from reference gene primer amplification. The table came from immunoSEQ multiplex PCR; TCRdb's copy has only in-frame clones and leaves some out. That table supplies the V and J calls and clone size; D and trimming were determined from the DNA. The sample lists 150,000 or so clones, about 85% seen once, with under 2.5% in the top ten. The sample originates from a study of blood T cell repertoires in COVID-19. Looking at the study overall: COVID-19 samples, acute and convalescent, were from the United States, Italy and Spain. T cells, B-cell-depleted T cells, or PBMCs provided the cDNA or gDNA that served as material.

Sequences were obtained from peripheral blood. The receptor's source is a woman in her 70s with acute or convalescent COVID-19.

The DNA for the CDR3 is TGTGCCAGCTCACCATCTAGGGGGCAAGAGACCCAGTACTTC. The encoded protein is CASSPSRGQETQYF. The chain joins TRBV18 to TRBJ2-5; TRBD1 might be the D (6 bases). Germline CDR1 reads KGHSH; CDR2 reads LQKENI. The CDR3 totals 14 residues. The V and J ends lost 2 bases and 2 bases respectively, with 9 bases between them.